These 13 T cell receptor beta chains share one sample of origin, sequenced in a study of response to subunit inactivated influenza vaccine. TCRdb used MiXCR to reprocess the RT-PCR reads, holding one entry per CDR3 protein. The repertoire has approximately 250,000 distinct CDR3 sequences, 10% to 15% of them found once; the top ten carry 7.5% to 10%. Sequenced material: non-naive T cells sorted from PBMCs, taken 14 to 15 days before vaccination. The receptor set was obtained from a man in his fifties or sixties who received an inactivated influenza vaccine.

The chain combines TRBV5-1 with TRBJ1-2, with D hard to call. The germline V gene encodes CDR1 SGHRS and CDR2 YFSETQ. Between the trimmed V and J ends, which lost 0 bases and 0 bases, there was a span of 6 bases. There are 14 residues in the CDR3. The CDR3 coding sequence is TGCGCCAGCAGCTTGGGGGCAGCTAACTATGGCTACACCTTC. Residues: CASSLGAANYGYTF.

In its sample, this clonotype was seen a few times. CDR3 sequence: CASSALRQGITEAFF. The CDR3 nucleotides are TGTGCCAGCAGTGCCCTTCGGCAGGGTATCACTGAAGCTTTCTTT. The gene calls are TRBV6-1 and TRBJ1-1; perhaps TRBD1 as D (5 bases). V was pared by 4 bases and J by 4 bases, with 16 bases between. Germline V gives CDR1 MNHNS, CDR2 SASEGT. The length of the CDR3 is 15 residues.

V is TRBV3-1 and J is TRBJ2-1; D possibly corresponds to TRBD2 (7 bases). The V end lost 5 bases, the J end lost 4 bases, and 18 bases lay between the germline ends. Germline-derived CDR1 and CDR2 are LGHDT and YNNKEL (reference sequence). The CDR3 has 16 residues. The CDR3 loop reads CASSYGTTGQYNEQFF. CDR3 in DNA: TGTGCCAGCAGCTACGGGACTACGGGACAATACAATGAGCAGTTCTTC.

This clonotype has more than one count but fewer than ten. V and J are TRBV10-3 and TRBJ2-3; D is unresolved. CDR1 ENHRY and CDR2 SYGVKD come from the germline V gene. This CDR3 has 13 residues. V was trimmed by 11 bases and J by 0 bases, leaving 12 bases between them. CDR3 sequence: CASWAASTDTQYF. The CDR3 bases are TGTGCCTCCTGGGCGGCTAGCACAGATACGCAGTATTTT.

This clonotype has more than one count but fewer than ten. The V and J genes are TRBV4-3 and TRBJ1-1; D is unresolved. The V gene's germline CDR1 is LGHNA and CDR2 YSLEER. Trimming removed 0 bases at V and 0 bases at J, with 8 bases between. The CDR3 runs 15 residues. The CDR3 reads CASSQDQDVNTEAFF. CDR3 DNA sequence: TGCGCCAGCAGCCAAGATCAGGACGTGAACACTGAAGCTTTCTTT.

In its sample, this clonotype was seen a few times. No conserved phenylalanine or tryptophan ends this CDR3, so it is likely a read error. Because the CDR3's place on the DNA is in doubt, the DNA is left out and the CDR3 is given as listed by TCRdb. V gene TRBV6-4 combines with J gene TRBJ2-3; no DNA check was done on the table's D call, TRBD2. The germline V gene encodes CDR1 MRHNA and CDR2 SNTAGT. The CDR3 spans 11 residues, counting both ends. The CDR3 loop is CASSDSTRTRN.

This clonotype was counted ten times or more. This sequence joins TRBV6-2 or TRBV6-3 and TRBJ2-7; no firm D call. The CDR3 consists of 13 residues. The germline gives CDR1 MNHEY, CDR2 SVGEGT. V was pared by 5 bases and J by 5 bases, with 13 bases between. CDR3 sequence reads: CASSATLYNEQYF. The DNA of the CDR3 is TGTGCCAGCAGTGCGACCTTATACAACGAGCAGTACTTC.

The sample holds a few counts of this clonotype. The chain employs TRBV7-2 and TRBJ2-5; 8 nucleotides match TRBD2. Losses at the gene ends were 4 bases for V and 4 bases for J; bases not matched to a gene: 5. This CDR3 spans 14 amino acids. The germline gives CDR1 SGHTA, CDR2 FQGNSA. DNA for the CDR3: TGTGCCAGCAGCTCCGGACTAGCCGGAGAGACCCAGTACTTC. This sequence encodes CASSSGLAGETQYF. Looking up the rest from reference TRBV7-2 and TRBJ2-5 gives the full variable domain: GAGVSQSPSNKVTEKGKDVELRCDPISGHTALYWYRQSLGQGLEFLIYFQGNSAPDKSGLPSDRFSAERTGGSVSTLTIQRTQQEDSAVYLCASSSGLAGETQYFGPGTRLLVL.

This clonotype has a single count. The genes are TRBV7-9 and TRBJ2-7, with D maybe TRBD1 (6 bases). V gave up 1 base and J gave up 9 bases, with 10 bases separating them. CDR1 and CDR2 (germline): SEHNR, FQNEAQ (reference sequence). CDR3 length: 12 amino acids. This CDR3 is CASSLERGGQYF. In DNA, the CDR3 is TGTGCCAGCAGCTTAGAGCGAGGGGGGCAGTACTTC.

This clonotype was found a few times. This chain links TRBV3-1 with TRBJ2-1; 8 positions match TRBD2. J gave up 3 bases and V 1 base, and 5 bases lay outside the gene matches. Germline lookup yields CDR1 LGHDT and CDR2 YNNKEL (reference sequence). CDR3 length equals 16 residues. This CDR3 is CASSQGSGRRYNEQFF. CDR3 coding DNA: TGTGCCAGCAGCCAAGGCAGCGGGAGACGCTACAATGAGCAGTTCTTC.

The gene calls are TRBV20-1 and TRBJ2-7, with D perhaps assigned TRBD1 or TRBD2 (5 bases each). CDR1 is DFQATT and CDR2 is SNEGSKA in the germline V gene (reference sequence). The CDR3 length is 14 residues. V was clipped by 3 bases and J by 0 bases, with 12 bases between them. In nucleotides, the CDR3 is TGCAGTGCTAGCGTCGGGACGACCTCCTACGAGCAGTACTTC. It specifies CSASVGTTSYEQYF.

This clonotype was recorded many times. The chain recombines TRBV10-3 with TRBJ1-6, with unresolved D. CDR1 and CDR2 (germline): ENHRY, SYGVKD. This CDR3 is built from 13 residues. V was pared by 2 bases and J by 9 bases, with 8 bases between. The CDR3 loop reads CAISETWGSPLHF. The DNA of the CDR3 is TGTGCCATCAGTGAGACATGGGGTTCACCCCTCCACTTT.

This clonotype occurred many times. This chain links TRBV29-1 with TRBJ2-1; 7 bases agree with TRBD1. This CDR3 is built from 13 residues. V dropped 5 bases and J dropped 1; count of bases not matched to a gene: 2. CDR1 SQVTM and CDR2 ANQGSEA come from the germline V gene. In DNA form, the CDR3 reads TGCAGCGTTAGGGGGCCGTCCTACAATGAGCAGTTCTTC. Amino acids: CSVRGPSYNEQFF.